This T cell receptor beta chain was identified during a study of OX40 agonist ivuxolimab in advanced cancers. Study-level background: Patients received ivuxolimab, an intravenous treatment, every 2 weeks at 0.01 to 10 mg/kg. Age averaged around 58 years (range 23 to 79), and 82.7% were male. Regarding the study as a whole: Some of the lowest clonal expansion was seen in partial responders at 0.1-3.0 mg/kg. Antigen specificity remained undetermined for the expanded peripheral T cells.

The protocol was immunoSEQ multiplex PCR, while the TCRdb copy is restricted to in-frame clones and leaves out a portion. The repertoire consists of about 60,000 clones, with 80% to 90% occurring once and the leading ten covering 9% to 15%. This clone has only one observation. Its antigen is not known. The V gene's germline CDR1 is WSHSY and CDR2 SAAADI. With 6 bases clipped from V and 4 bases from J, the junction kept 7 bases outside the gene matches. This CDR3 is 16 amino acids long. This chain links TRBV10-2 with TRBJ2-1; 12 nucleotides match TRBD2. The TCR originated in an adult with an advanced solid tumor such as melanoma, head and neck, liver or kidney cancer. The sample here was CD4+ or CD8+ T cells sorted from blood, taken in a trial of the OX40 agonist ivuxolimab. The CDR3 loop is CASRGGLAGPYNEQFF. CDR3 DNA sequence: TGCGCCAGCAGGGGAGGACTAGCGGGGCCGTACAATGAGCAGTTCTTC.